The present T cell receptor (beta chain) was sequenced within a study of control samples from healthy donors and cancer patients (TCRdb year 2020). With respect to this clone: Its cognate antigen has yet to be identified. No much larger clone is present one base from it, and per-base qualities are unavailable.

Taken from the germline V gene, the CDR1 and CDR2 loops are SGHVS and FNYEAQ. Counted from cysteine to phenylalanine, this CDR3 has 16 amino acids. The DNA shown is the 48-base CDR3, in frame from base 1. V is trimmed back by 1 base and J by 8 bases, and the junction contains 10 bases that no gene match accounts for. Receptor libraries were prepared by the immunoSEQ multiplex PCR assay. TCRdb limited this immuneACCESS table to in-frame rearrangements with V and J called. A share of clones is missing; checked studies link under half to unresolved V genes, and the rest is unexplained. For this sample the table gives about 130,000 clones, of which almost 95% were detected only once. Jointly, the top ten make up roughly 0.54% of the sample.

This chain joins TRBV7-6 to TRBJ1-4; 7 bases in between match TRBD1. The sample was PBMCs. The sequence derives from an elderly man with head and neck cancer. The sequence in DNA is TGTGCCAGCAGCTTAGTCGGTCCAGGGGGATGGGAAAAACTGTTTTTT. It specifies CASSLVGPGGWEKLFF.